A selection of T cell receptor beta chains follows, all from one sample in a study of cytotoxic CD8 clonotypes in ibrutinib-treated CLL. Clones were read by immunoSEQ multiplex PCR, and TCRdb kept only the in-frame ones, dropping some. Here the sample spans some 160,000 clones, over 65% being singletons. This material consisted of PBMCs, taken after 12 months of ibrutinib treatment. Receptors were obtained from a human donor with chronic lymphocytic leukemia. CDR3s include the opening cysteine and the closing phenylalanine or tryptophan. D genes are given only for firm matches. Size is omitted from some rows. Given values are once, few, many or a class for expanded clones.

J gene: TRBJ2-5; D gene: TRBD2; clone size: .; V gene: TRBV5-1; CDR3 protein: CASSLRTSGGEETQYF; CDR3 DNA: TGCGCCAGCAGCTTACGGACTAGCGGGGGGGAAGAGACCCAGTACTTC
J gene: TRBJ1-4; D gene: .; clone size: .; V gene: TRBV28; CDR3 protein: CASSPHRAATNEKLFF; CDR3 DNA: TGTGCCAGCAGTCCCCACCGAGCCGCAACTAATGAAAAACTGTTTTTT
J gene: TRBJ2-2; D gene: TRBD2; clone size: .; V gene: TRBV5-4; CDR3 protein: CASSLQRGQAGELFF; CDR3 DNA: TGTGCCAGCAGCCTCCAGCGGGGGCAGGCCGGGGAGCTGTTTTTT
J gene: TRBJ2-4; D gene: TRBD2; clone size: .; V gene: TRBV11-2; CDR3 protein: CASSLDLAGVRGAKNIQYF; CDR3 DNA: TGTGCCAGCAGCTTAGACCTAGCGGGAGTGCGGGGGGCCAAAAACATTCAGTACTTC
J gene: TRBJ2-1; D gene: TRBD1; clone size: .; V gene: TRBV15; CDR3 protein: CATSTRDRGNEQFF; CDR3 DNA: TGTGCCACCAGCACCCGGGACAGGGGTAATGAGCAGTTCTTC
J gene: TRBJ1-1; D gene: .; clone size: .; V gene: TRBV6-5; CDR3 protein: CASSYSRVSEAFF; CDR3 DNA: TGTGCCAGCAGTTACTCAAGGGTGAGTGAAGCTTTCTTT
J gene: TRBJ2-7; D gene: .; clone size: .; V gene: TRBV28; CDR3 protein: CASSSGTPAAIEQYF; CDR3 DNA: TGTGCCAGCAGTTCTGGGACACCGGCCGCCATCGAGCAGTACTTC
J gene: TRBJ2-7; D gene: TRBD1; clone size: .; V gene: TRBV7-6; CDR3 protein: CASSFGTGGGEQYF; CDR3 DNA: TGTGCCAGCAGCTTTGGGACAGGGGGCGGGGAGCAGTACTTC
J gene: TRBJ2-2; D gene: TRBD1; clone size: .; V gene: TRBV28; CDR3 protein: CASRSGTANTGELFF; CDR3 DNA: TGTGCCAGCAGATCCGGGACAGCGAACACCGGGGAGCTGTTTTTT
J gene: TRBJ1-5; D gene: TRBD1; clone size: .; V gene: TRBV19; CDR3 protein: CASTSTGGNQPQHF; CDR3 DNA: TGTGCCAGTACCAGTACAGGGGGCAATCAGCCCCAGCATTTT
J gene: TRBJ2-5; D gene: .; clone size: .; V gene: TRBV5-4; CDR3 protein: CASSLAEQETQYF; CDR3 DNA: TGTGCCAGCAGCTTGGCTGAGCAAGAGACCCAGTACTTC
J gene: TRBJ1-2; D gene: TRBD1; clone size: .; V gene: TRBV6-1; CDR3 protein: CASSDGRRGPNYGYTF; CDR3 DNA: TGTGCCAGCAGTGACGGCCGCAGGGGGCCGAACTATGGCTACACCTTC
J gene: TRBJ1-2; D gene: .; clone size: .; V gene: TRBV4-1; CDR3 protein: CASSQEGAGRSGTYGYTF; CDR3 DNA: TGCGCCAGCAGCCAAGAGGGGGCTGGACGGAGCGGGACCTATGGCTACACCTTC
J gene: TRBJ2-5; D gene: .; clone size: .; V gene: TRBV4-1; CDR3 protein: CASSQEVWEAETQYF; CDR3 DNA: TGCGCCAGCAGCCAAGAAGTCTGGGAGGCAGAGACCCAGTACTTC
J gene: TRBJ1-1; D gene: TRBD1; clone size: once; V gene: TRBV5-1; CDR3 protein: CASSLYRGGTEAFF; CDR3 DNA: TGCGCCAGCAGCTTGTACAGGGGGGGCACTGAAGCTTTCTTT
J gene: TRBJ1-5; D gene: TRBD1; clone size: .; V gene: TRBV4-1; CDR3 protein: CASSLRTGGNQPQHF; CDR3 DNA: TGCGCCAGCTCCCTACGGACAGGGGGCAATCAGCCCCAGCATTTT
J gene: TRBJ2-1; D gene: .; clone size: .; V gene: TRBV5-1; CDR3 protein: CASSLVSYNEQFF; CDR3 DNA: TGCGCCAGCAGCTTGGTATCGTACAATGAGCAGTTCTTC
J gene: TRBJ2-7; D gene: .; clone size: .; V gene: TRBV18; CDR3 protein: CASSSLTPEQYF; CDR3 DNA: TGTGCCAGCTCATCATTAACACCCGAGCAGTACTTC
J gene: TRBJ1-2; D gene: .; clone size: .; V gene: TRBV6-1; CDR3 protein: CASSEWVRGYTF; CDR3 DNA: TGTGCCAGCAGTGAGTGGGTGAGAGGCTACACCTTC
J gene: TRBJ1-4; D gene: TRBD1; clone size: .; V gene: TRBV2; CDR3 protein: CASRTGVREKLFF; CDR3 DNA: TGTGCCAGCAGAACAGGGGTTCGGGAAAAACTGTTTTTT
J gene: TRBJ1-2; D gene: .; clone size: .; V gene: TRBV28; CDR3 protein: CASSRYAAARGYTF; CDR3 DNA: TGTGCCAGCAGTAGATACGCGGCAGCTCGGGGCTATACCTTC
J gene: TRBJ2-1; D gene: TRBD1; clone size: .; V gene: TRBV2; CDR3 protein: CASSPDRGSYNEQFF; CDR3 DNA: TGTGCCAGCAGCCCAGACAGGGGTTCCTACAATGAGCAGTTCTTC
J gene: TRBJ1-2; D gene: .; clone size: once; V gene: TRBV29-1; CDR3 protein: CPEGEYNYGYTF; CDR3 DNA: TGCCCGGAGGGGGAATATAACTATGGCTACACCTTC
J gene: TRBJ2-3; D gene: TRBD1; clone size: .; V gene: TRBV14; CDR3 protein: CASSSSAGTGGTDTQYF; CDR3 DNA: TGTGCCAGCAGCAGCAGCGCGGGGACAGGGGGTACAGATACGCAGTATTTT
J gene: TRBJ2-1; D gene: .; clone size: .; V gene: TRBV27; CDR3 protein: CASSSRGSYNEQFF; CDR3 DNA: TGTGCCAGCAGTTCCCGGGGGAGCTACAATGAGCAGTTCTTC
J gene: TRBJ1-1; D gene: .; clone size: .; V gene: TRBV21-1; CDR3 protein: CASSKTNTGGSFAFF; CDR3 DNA: TGTGCCAGCAGCAAGACGAATACAGGGGGCAGTTTTGCTTTCTTT
J gene: TRBJ2-7; D gene: .; clone size: .; V gene: TRBV6-6; CDR3 protein: CASISGSYEQYF; CDR3 DNA: TGTGCCAGCATCAGCGGATCCTACGAGCAGTACTTC
J gene: TRBJ1-2; D gene: .; clone size: .; V gene: TRBV7-2; CDR3 protein: CASSPADRNYGYTF; CDR3 DNA: TGTGCCAGCAGCCCCGCCGACCGAAACTATGGCTACACCTTC
J gene: TRBJ2-7; D gene: .; clone size: .; V gene: TRBV4-3; CDR3 protein: CASSQAMLNYEQYF; CDR3 DNA: TGCGCCAGCAGCCAAGCGATGCTGAACTACGAGCAGTACTTC
J gene: TRBJ1-5; D gene: .; clone size: .; V gene: TRBV5-5; CDR3 protein: CASSGGERFPNQPQHF; CDR3 DNA: TGTGCCAGCAGCGGAGGGGAACGGTTTCCCAATCAGCCCCAGCATTTT
J gene: TRBJ2-7; D gene: TRBD1; clone size: .; V gene: TRBV5-6; CDR3 protein: CASSFGTGVYEQYF; CDR3 DNA: TGTGCCAGCAGCTTCGGGACAGGCGTTTATGAGCAGTACTTC
J gene: TRBJ2-2; D gene: .; clone size: .; V gene: TRBV2; CDR3 protein: CASSGQGLGTGELFF; CDR3 DNA: TGTGCCAGCAGTGGGCAGGGGTTAGGCACCGGGGAGCTGTTTTTT
J gene: TRBJ1-1; D gene: .; clone size: .; V gene: TRBV19; CDR3 protein: CASSIQLNTEAFF; CDR3 DNA: TGTGCCAGTAGTATTCAGCTAAACACTGAAGCTTTCTTT
J gene: TRBJ2-7; D gene: TRBD1; clone size: .; V gene: TRBV11-3; CDR3 protein: CASSLAGTGVGEQYF; CDR3 DNA: TGTGCCAGCAGCTTGGCTGGGACAGGGGTTGGGGAGCAGTACTTC
J gene: TRBJ2-1; D gene: .; clone size: few; V gene: TRBV5-1; CDR3 protein: CASSLDQLGSSYNEQFF; CDR3 DNA: TGCGCCAGCAGCTTGGACCAATTGGGCAGCTCCTACAATGAGCAGTTCTTC
J gene: TRBJ2-7; D gene: TRBD1; clone size: .; V gene: TRBV6-5; CDR3 protein: CASSSAGTDSYEQYF; CDR3 DNA: TGTGCCAGCAGTTCGGCTGGGACAGACTCCTACGAGCAGTACTTC
J gene: TRBJ2-7; D gene: .; clone size: .; V gene: TRBV4-3; CDR3 protein: CASSQSRGLGEQYF; CDR3 DNA: TGCGCCAGCAGCCAATCAAGGGGCCTTGGGGAGCAGTACTTC
J gene: TRBJ2-3; D gene: TRBD1; clone size: .; V gene: TRBV7-2; CDR3 protein: CASSFPTGKIGDTQYF; CDR3 DNA: TGTGCCAGCAGCTTTCCGACAGGGAAGATCGGAGATACGCAGTATTTT
J gene: TRBJ2-5; D gene: .; clone size: .; V gene: TRBV7-2; CDR3 protein: CASSALRGSQETQYF; CDR3 DNA: TGTGCCAGCAGCGCCCTCCGGGGGTCCCAAGAGACCCAGTACTTC
J gene: TRBJ1-2; D gene: .; clone size: .; V gene: TRBV11-1; CDR3 protein: CASSPDRSRSETF; CDR3 DNA: TGTGCCAGCAGCCCTGACAGGTCCCGCTCGGAGACCTTC
J gene: TRBJ1-1; D gene: .; clone size: few; V gene: TRBV21-1; CDR3 protein: CASSKLWTGNTEAFF; CDR3 DNA: TGTGCCAGCAGCAAGCTTTGGACAGGGAACACTGAAGCTTTCTTT
J gene: TRBJ2-7; D gene: TRBD2; clone size: .; V gene: TRBV15; CDR3 protein: CATSRVREVVHEQYF; CDR3 DNA: TGTGCCACCAGCAGAGTACGGGAGGTAGTCCACGAGCAGTACTTC
J gene: TRBJ1-4; D gene: .; clone size: .; V gene: TRBV4-3; CDR3 protein: CASSPGPGEKLFF; CDR3 DNA: TGCGCCAGCAGCCCAGGGCCCGGGGAAAAACTGTTTTTT
J gene: TRBJ1-2; D gene: TRBD1; clone size: .; V gene: TRBV7-3; CDR3 protein: CASSSGGGGYTF; CDR3 DNA: TGTGCCAGCAGCTCAGGGGGCGGCGGCTACACCTTC
J gene: TRBJ2-3; D gene: TRBD2; clone size: .; V gene: TRBV11-3; CDR3 protein: CASSLTSAYTDTQYF; CDR3 DNA: TGTGCCAGCAGCCTGACTAGCGCCTACACAGATACGCAGTATTTT
J gene: TRBJ2-7; D gene: TRBD1; clone size: .; V gene: TRBV25-1; CDR3 protein: CASSEGQGYHEQYF; CDR3 DNA: TGTGCCAGCAGTGAAGGACAGGGATACCACGAGCAGTACTTC
J gene: TRBJ2-1; D gene: TRBD2; clone size: .; V gene: TRBV2; CDR3 protein: CAGSERGQINYNEQFF; CDR3 DNA: TGTGCCGGCAGCGAGCGGGGGCAGATAAACTACAATGAGCAGTTCTTC
J gene: TRBJ2-7; D gene: TRBD2; clone size: .; V gene: TRBV5-4; CDR3 protein: CASSLVAGGFYEQYF; CDR3 DNA: TGTGCCAGCAGCTTGGTGGCGGGGGGTTTTTACGAGCAGTACTTC
J gene: TRBJ1-1; D gene: .; clone size: few; V gene: TRBV18; CDR3 protein: CASPGRGGLNTEAFF; CDR3 DNA: TGTGCCAGCCCCGGAAGAGGGGGACTGAACACTGAAGCTTTCTTT
J gene: TRBJ2-3; D gene: .; clone size: once; V gene: TRBV7-3; CDR3 protein: CASSPDPSVPQYF; CDR3 DNA: TGTGCCAGCAGCCCGGACCCTAGCGTTCCGCAGTATTTT
J gene: TRBJ2-1; D gene: TRBD2; clone size: few; V gene: TRBV29-1; CDR3 protein: CSVEDIGGAGYNEQFF; CDR3 DNA: TGCAGCGTTGAAGATATCGGGGGGGCCGGGTACAATGAGCAGTTCTTC
J gene: TRBJ1-2; D gene: .; clone size: .; V gene: TRBV4-2; CDR3 protein: CASSPSPGTNYGYTF; CDR3 DNA: TGTGCCAGCAGCCCCAGCCCCGGGACTAACTATGGCTACACCTTC
J gene: TRBJ2-6; D gene: TRBD1; clone size: .; V gene: TRBV28; CDR3 protein: CASSPSGQGRAGANVLTF; CDR3 DNA: TGTGCCAGCAGTCCCTCGGGACAGGGAAGAGCTGGGGCCAACGTCCTGACTTTC
J gene: TRBJ1-5; D gene: .; clone size: .; V gene: TRBV7-9; CDR3 protein: CASSFDGQGNQPQHF; CDR3 DNA: TGTGCCAGCAGCTTCGACGGGCAGGGCAATCAGCCCCAGCATTTT
J gene: TRBJ1-6; D gene: TRBD1; clone size: few; V gene: TRBV30; CDR3 protein: CAWDRENSPLHF; CDR3 DNA: TGTGCCTGGGACAGGGAGAATTCACCCCTCCACTTT
J gene: TRBJ2-1; D gene: .; clone size: few; V gene: TRBV21-1; CDR3 protein: CASRKASDLYNEQFF; CDR3 DNA: TGTGCCAGCAGAAAAGCTAGCGACCTTTACAATGAGCAGTTCTTC
J gene: TRBJ2-3; D gene: .; clone size: .; V gene: TRBV14; CDR3 protein: CASSQGWESDTQYF; CDR3 DNA: TGTGCCAGCAGCCAAGGGTGGGAGTCAGATACGCAGTATTTT